These 16 T cell receptor beta chains came from one sample sequenced in a study of blood T cell repertoires in COVID-19. Profiling relied on immunoSEQ multiplex PCR, and the TCRdb table lists in-frame clones only, not all of them. Counted here are 300,000 to 400,000 clones, roughly 90% occurring once; the ten biggest clones make up 0.95% to 1%. Source material: PBMCs or T cells enriched from blood (not recorded which). Receptors were obtained from a woman aged 25 to 39 with acute COVID-19.

This chain connects TRBV4-3 to TRBJ1-2; no clear D gene. V lost 3 bases and J lost 3, with 8 bases in between. There are 13 residues in the CDR3. From germline, CDR1 is LGHNA and CDR2 YSLEER. The CDR3 loop reads CASSHRQDYGYTF. CDR3 in DNA: TGCGCCAGCAGCCACCGACAAGACTATGGCTACACCTTC.

The chain employs TRBV4-2 and TRBJ2-7; 8 nucleotides line up with TRBD2. The CDR3 loop spans 18 amino acids. The germline V gene encodes CDR1 LGHNA and CDR2 YNFKEQ. V gave up 0 bases and J gave up 3 bases; unmatched junction bases: 13. CDR3: CASSQDQELSGGHYEQYF. The DNA of the CDR3 is TGTGCCAGCAGCCAAGATCAAGAGCTCAGCGGGGGACACTACGAGCAGTACTTC.

This chain uses TRBV5-6 with TRBJ2-3, with 9 bases identical to TRBD2. CDR1 is SGHDT, CDR2 YYEEEE, per germline. J was trimmed by 3 bases and V by 4 bases; bases with no gene match: 9. The CDR3 runs to 16 residues. The CDR3 is CASSTAGGLRTDTQYF. The CDR3 coding sequence is TGTGCCAGCAGCACCGCGGGGGGGCTTAGGACAGATACGCAGTATTTT.

This chain connects TRBV7-8 to TRBJ1-1, with D uncertain. The ends were cut back, 3 bases at V and 0 bases at J, with 8 bases in the middle. The CDR3 totals 14 residues. CDR1 is SGHVS, CDR2 FQNEAQ, per germline. CDR3 nucleotide sequence: TGTGCCAGCAGCTTTGGGCATTTGAACACTGAAGCTTTCTTT. As protein: CASSFGHLNTEAFF.

The rearrangement joins TRBV20-1 to TRBJ2-7; D is unclear. V was trimmed by 3 bases and J by 2 bases, leaving 8 bases between them. The CDR3 covers 12 residues. From germline, CDR1 is DFQATT and CDR2 SNEGSKA (reference sequence). The CDR3 is CSASSQTYEQYF. CDR3 nucleotide sequence: TGCAGTGCTAGTAGCCAAACCTACGAGCAGTACTTC.

In its sample, this clone was seen once. The junction and the germline gene differ at one end; a read error may be behind it. The V call is TRBV7-2, the J call TRBJ2-7; 11 bases fit TRBD2. CDR1 is SGHTA, CDR2 FQGNSA, per germline. The CDR3 runs 16 residues. CDR3 sequence: CASSLAVAGGAYEQYF. CDR3 in DNA: TGTGCCAGCAGTTTAGCGGTAGCGGGGGGGGCCTACGAGCAGTACTTC.

The CDR3 is CASSPGGDRGNSPLHF. CDR3 sequence (DNA): TGTGCCAGCAGCCCTGGGGGGGACAGGGGGAATTCACCCCTCCACTTT. The chain combines TRBV7-9 with TRBJ1-6, with 11 bases lining up with TRBD1. This CDR3 is built from 16 residues. J was trimmed by 7 bases and V by 5 bases; bases with no gene match: 7. CDR1 is SEHNR, CDR2 FQNEAQ, per germline (reference sequence).

This rearrangement joins TRBV4-1 to TRBJ2-7, with 8 bases identical to TRBD1. CDR3 size: 15 residues. V lost 3 bases, J lost 1 base, and 5 bases stayed unmatched. Germline CDR1 is MGHRA and CDR2 is YSYEKL. For the CDR3, the DNA is TGCGCCAGCAGCCATGTGGGGACAGGTTCCTACGAGCAGTACTTC. It encodes CASSHVGTGSYEQYF.

The J gene is TRBJ2-3, the V gene TRBV6-2 or TRBV6-3, with D unresolved. Germline CDR1 and CDR2: MNHEY and SVGEGT. This CDR3 spans 14 amino acids. V gave up 5 bases and J gave up 0 bases, with 9 bases separating them. CDR3 protein: CASSQGGSTDTQYF. Here the CDR3 DNA reads TGTGCCAGCAGTCAAGGCGGTAGCACAGATACGCAGTATTTT.

The chain employs TRBV5-6 and TRBJ1-1; D might be TRBD1 (5 bases). Germline V gives CDR1 SGHDT, CDR2 YYEEEE. The CDR3 totals 14 residues. The V and J ends lost 0 bases and 7 bases respectively, with 13 bases between them. CDR3 sequence (DNA): TGTGCCAGCAGCTTGGGGCGGACGGGACTTGAAGCTTTCTTT. It encodes CASSLGRTGLEAFF.

This rearrangement joins TRBV19 to TRBJ1-1; D might be TRBD1 (5 bases). Between the trimmed V and J ends, which lost 6 bases and 5 bases, there was a span of 16 bases. The CDR3 is 14 residues long. Germline values: CDR1 LNHDA, CDR2 SQIVND (reference sequence). CDR3 residues: CASSPGRGSTEAFF. For the CDR3, the DNA is TGTGCCAGTAGCCCGGGACGGGGGTCAACTGAAGCTTTCTTT.

The chain carries TRBV5-6 and TRBJ1-2; 10 bases align to TRBD1. This CDR3 contains 13 residues. V lost 2 bases, J lost 6 bases, and 1 base stayed unmatched. Germline V CDR1 and CDR2: SGHDT, YYEEEE. The CDR3 nucleotides read TGTGCCAGCAGCTTCGGACAGGGGGATGGCTACACCTTC. It specifies CASSFGQGDGYTF.

The chain joins TRBV7-9 to TRBJ2-7, with 11 bases identical to TRBD2. Unmatched junction bases numbered 3, after V lost 3 bases and J lost 2 bases. The germline CDR1 and CDR2 sequences are SEHNR and FQNEAQ (reference sequence). The CDR3 is made up of 15 amino acids. CDR3 DNA sequence: TGTGCCAGCAGCTTGGCTAGCGGGGGGCCCTACGAGCAGTACTTC. Amino acid sequence: CASSLASGGPYEQYF.

The J gene is TRBJ1-6, the V gene TRBV11-1; D remains unclear. Looked up from germline, CDR1 is SGHAT and CDR2 is FQDESV (reference sequence). The CDR3 length is 14 residues. Trimming took off 0 bases at V and 11 bases at J, with 11 bases between the two ends. The CDR3 is CASSLAPGFPPLHF. DNA of the CDR3: TGTGCCAGCAGCTTAGCGCCGGGGTTTCCACCCCTCCACTTT. Filled out from reference TRBV11-1 and TRBJ1-6, the complete variable domain reads EAEVAQSPRYKITEKSQAVAFWCDPISGHATLYWYRQILGQGPELLVQFQDESVVDDSQLPKDRFSAERLKGVDSTLKIQPAELGDSAMYLCASSLAPGFPPLHFGNGTRLTVT.

This clone has more than one count but fewer than ten. The chain joins TRBV9 to TRBJ2-1; 10 bases fit TRBD1. Germline CDR1 and CDR2: SGDLS and YYNGEE. Losses at the gene ends were 1 base for V and 4 bases for J; bases not matched to a gene: 2. The CDR3 totals 15 residues. CDR3 DNA: TGTGCCAGCAGCGTACGGGACAGGGGTTACAATGAGCAGTTCTTC. Its protein is CASSVRDRGYNEQFF.

The genes are TRBV10-3 and TRBJ2-1, with D maybe TRBD1 (6 bases). The CDR3 extends over 14 amino acids. Germline lookup yields CDR1 ENHRY and CDR2 SYGVKD. The V end lost 6 bases, the J end lost 8 bases, and 17 bases lay between the germline ends. DNA of the CDR3: TGTGCCATCAGAGGTTCTACACAGGGCGATGAGCAGTTCTTC. Translated: CAIRGSTQGDEQFF.